These 18 T cell receptor beta chains were sequenced from one sample in a study of T cells in Graves' hyperthyroidism and ophthalmopathy. Authors of the study amplified TCR beta CDR3 regions from RNA transcripts. Primed by the HTBI set, a first-round RT-PCR was run on the TCR CDR3. MiXCR, run by TCRdb on the multiplex PCR reads, gives a single entry per CDR3 protein. This table has fewer than 350,000 distinct CDR3 sequences, 15% to 20% appearing once. The specimen sequenced was blood. Receptor source: a woman aged 45-60 years with Graves' hyperthyroidism.

This clonotype was recorded a few times. This chain uses TRBV5-6 with TRBJ2-1; 8 nucleotides match TRBD2. The CDR3 spans 14 residues. CDR1 SGHDT and CDR2 YYEEEE come from the germline V gene. V was clipped by 4 bases and J by 7 bases; unmatched bases: 7. The CDR3 region has the DNA TGTGCCAGCAGCCAGGGACTAGGAGGAAATGAGCAGTTCTTC. Its protein is CASSQGLGGNEQFF.

This clonotype was seen a few times. V and J are TRBV9 and TRBJ2-2, with TRBD2 identical over 13 bases. The CDR3 spans 15 residues. CDR1 and CDR2 from the germline V gene are SGDLS and YYNGEE. V gave up 3 bases and J gave up 8 bases; unmatched junction bases: 4. The CDR3 bases are TGTGCCAGCAGCGCGGAACTAGCGGGAGGGGGGGAGCTGTTTTTT. The encoded protein is CASSAELAGGGELFF.

This clonotype has ten or more counts. This sequence joins TRBV7-2 and TRBJ2-5; TRBD1 matches at 9 bases. V lost 5 bases, J lost 5 bases, and 6 bases stayed unmatched. Germline V gives CDR1 SGHTA, CDR2 FQGNSA. CDR3 size: 14 residues. This CDR3 reads CASSPQGARETQYF. The CDR3 DNA is TGTGCCAGCAGCCCACAGGGGGCGCGGGAGACCCAGTACTTC.

On this clonotype: It may be a read error: a sequence one base away is much more abundant. V is TRBV7-2 and J is TRBJ2-7; D gene uncertain. The DNA end is more similar to TRBJ2-1, so the J call may be wrong. Germline CDR1 reads SGHTA; CDR2 reads FQGNSA. The CDR3 length is 13 residues. The CDR3 nucleotides are TGTGCCAGCAGCTTAGGGCAGCCCTACGAGCAGTTCTTC. It is translated as CASSLGQPYEQFF.

This clonotype was seen at least ten times. The chain employs TRBV18 and TRBJ2-1; D is unresolved. Trimming removed 2 bases at V and 7 bases at J, with 6 bases between. CDR3 size: 12 residues. Germline CDR1 is KGHSH and CDR2 is LQKENI. CDR3 DNA: TGTGCCAGCTCACCAGACGTAAATGAGCAGTTCTTC. Its translation: CASSPDVNEQFF.

The chain combines TRBV6-2 or TRBV6-3 with TRBJ2-6; no definite D call. Germline V gene data show CDR1 as MNHEY and CDR2 as SVGEGT. Trimming shortened V by 3 bases and J by 0 bases, and 6 bases separated the two germline ends. CDR3 length equals 15 residues. CDR3 coding DNA: TGTGCCAGCAGTTATACGAGCTCTGGGGCCAACGTCCTGACTTTC. It is translated as CASSYTSSGANVLTF.

The V and J genes are TRBV5-1 and TRBJ1-1, with 7 bases matching TRBD1. The ends lost 1 base at V and 0 bases at J; junction bases unmatched: 3. The CDR3 is 15 amino acids. Germline loops: CDR1 SGHRS, CDR2 YFSETQ. As DNA, the CDR3 is TGCGCCAGCAGCTTGCCGGGACAGATGAACACTGAAGCTTTCTTT. Protein: CASSLPGQMNTEAFF.

The genes are TRBV29-1 and TRBJ2-1; 8 bases align to TRBD1. The CDR3 has 17 residues. The germline V gene encodes CDR1 SQVTM and CDR2 ANQGSEA. The J segment lost 5 bases and the V segment lost 4 bases, leaving 16 bases of the junction unmatched. CDR3 amino acids: CSVVQAEWDRYNNEQFF. CDR3 DNA sequence: TGCAGCGTTGTGCAGGCGGAGTGGGACAGGTATAACAATGAGCAGTTCTTC.

V gene TRBV6-7 combines with J gene TRBJ2-1; D is unresolved. TRBV6-7 is marked as an open reading frame, function uncertain. The CDR3 contains 15 residues. Trimming took 2 bases from V and 6 from J, leaving 14 bases between them. CDR3 loop: CASSYTEVLGNEQFF. In DNA, the CDR3 is TGTGCCAGCAGTTACACCGAGGTTTTGGGCAATGAGCAGTTCTTC.

The genes are TRBV5-1 and TRBJ2-6; D not certain. Germline V lookup: CDR1 SGHRS, CDR2 YFSETQ. Trimming removed 4 bases from V and 2 bases from J, with 10 bases in between. This CDR3 comprises 15 residues. The CDR3 coding sequence is TGCGCCAGCAGCCTAAGGGTAGCTGGGGCCAACGTCCTGACTTTC. It specifies CASSLRVAGANVLTF.

This clonotype turned up a few times. The CDR3 coding sequence is TGTGCCAGCAGTGTAGTGAAGGGGCGCACCGGGGAGCTGTTTTTT. It is translated as CASSVVKGRTGELFF. This rearrangement joins TRBV2 to TRBJ2-2, with D possibly TRBD1 on 5 matching bases. V was clipped by 4 bases and J by 4 bases, with 13 bases between them. Germline loops: CDR1 SNHLY, CDR2 FYNNEI. This CDR3 spans 15 amino acids.

This clonotype was recorded many times. The chain has TRBV6-1 and TRBJ1-1; no clear D gene. V shed 1 base and J shed 1 base, with 7 bases lying between them. The CDR3 runs to 14 residues. Germline lookup yields CDR1 MNHNS and CDR2 SASEGT. This chain's CDR3 is CASSEGQTNTEAFF. In DNA form, the CDR3 reads TGTGCCAGCAGTGAAGGTCAGACGAACACTGAAGCTTTCTTT.

This clonotype was detected only a few times. The chain combines TRBV6-1 with TRBJ2-7; TRBD1 agrees at 8 bases. The junction had 3 bases not matched to a gene; V was cut back by 6 bases and J by 2 bases. Germline loops: CDR1 MNHNS, CDR2 SASEGT. The CDR3 totals 13 residues. Written as DNA, the CDR3 is TGTGCCAGCAGCTCAGGGGGCCCCTACGAGCAGTACGTC. Protein product: CASSSGGPYEQYV.

This clonotype was counted at least ten times. This chain uses TRBV11-2 with TRBJ2-7; the D gene is possibly TRBD1 (6 bases). The length of the CDR3 is 15 residues. V was shortened by 3 bases and J by 3 bases, with 15 bases between the two germline ends. Germline assignment: CDR1 SGHAT and CDR2 FQNNGV. CDR3 region: CASSFIRDTNYEQYF. The DNA for the CDR3 is TGTGCCAGCAGCTTTATCCGGGACACAAACTACGAGCAGTACTTC.

This clonotype was seen repeatedly, ten times or more. V gene TRBV20-1 combines with J gene TRBJ1-1; D might be TRBD1 (6 bases). CDR3 length: 14 residues. Germline values: CDR1 DFQATT, CDR2 SNEGSKA (reference sequence). Trimming left V 6 bases short and J 1 base short, with 15 bases between. CDR3 protein: CSAGGQAANTEAFF. In nucleotides, the CDR3 is TGCAGTGCCGGGGGGCAAGCGGCGAACACTGAAGCTTTCTTT.

This clonotype came up many times. The genes are TRBV30 and TRBJ2-2; 7 bases are shared with TRBD2. The junction had 5 bases not matched to a gene; V was cut back by 7 bases and J by 0 bases. The V gene's germline CDR1 is GTSNPN and CDR2 SVGIG (reference sequence). This CDR3 comprises 14 residues. The CDR3 loop is CASSLAPNTGELFF. The CDR3 DNA reads TGTGCCTCATCACTAGCGCCGAACACCGGGGAGCTGTTTTTT.

The chain employs TRBV3-1 and TRBJ1-1; D unclear. With 3 bases removed from V and 0 bases from J, the gap between germline ends came to 5 bases. Germline assignment: CDR1 LGHDT and CDR2 YNNKEL (reference sequence). The CDR3 has 13 amino acids. CDR3: CASSQFMNTEAFF. CDR3 DNA sequence: TGTGCCAGCAGCCAGTTTATGAACACTGAAGCTTTCTTT.

This clonotype has a count of ten or more. At one end, the junction sequence differs from germline, possibly due to a read error. The chain links TRBV20-1 to TRBJ2-1, with D perhaps matching TRBD1 or TRBD2 (5 bases each). This CDR3 spans 14 amino acids. Germline CDR1 DFQATT, CDR2 SNEGSKA (reference sequence). This CDR3 is CSARGPGPNNEQFF. The DNA of the CDR3 is TGCAGTGCCAGAGGGCCGGGACCCAACAATGAGCAGTTCTTC.